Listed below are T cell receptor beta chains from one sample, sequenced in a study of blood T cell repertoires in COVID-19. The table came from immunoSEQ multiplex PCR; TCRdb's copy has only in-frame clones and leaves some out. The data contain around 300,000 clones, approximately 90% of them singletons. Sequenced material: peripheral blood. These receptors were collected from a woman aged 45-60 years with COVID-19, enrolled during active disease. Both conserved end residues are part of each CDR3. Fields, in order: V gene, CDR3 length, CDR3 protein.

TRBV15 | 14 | CATSTGTGSYEQYF
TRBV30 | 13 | CAWSRDNLYEQYF
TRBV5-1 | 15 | CASSLQADPAYEQYF
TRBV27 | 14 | CASSLASGTNEQFF
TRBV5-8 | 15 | CASTRGRVPSAEAFF
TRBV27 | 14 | CASSYRGGLEGYTF
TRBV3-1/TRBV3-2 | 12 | CASSQGTGVLYF
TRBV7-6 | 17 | CASSLGGLAGGNYEQYF
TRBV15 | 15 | CATSRRGGSTDTQYF
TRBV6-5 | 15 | CASSPGQGQYNEQFF
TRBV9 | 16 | CASSPQGQGRIDGYTF
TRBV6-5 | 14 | CASSRGQGTTEAFF
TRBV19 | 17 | CASSSGGRGQGTYGYTF
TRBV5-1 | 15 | CASRQDSSSNQPQHF
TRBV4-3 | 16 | CASSQDTGTGAEKLFF
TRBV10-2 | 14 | CASTLDSRSYEQYF
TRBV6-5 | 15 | CASSPRPLGHTEAFF
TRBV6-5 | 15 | CASSYGLAGEETQYF
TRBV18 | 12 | CASSPRYYEQYF
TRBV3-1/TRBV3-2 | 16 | CASSPFRQGTNEKLFF
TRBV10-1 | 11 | CASGQGETQYF
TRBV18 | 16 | CASSPAEGLSYNEQFF
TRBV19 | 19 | CASSIRGQGAILTYNEQFF
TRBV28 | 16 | CASRGLRGRDLNEQFF
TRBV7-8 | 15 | CASSLLRGRSYEQYF
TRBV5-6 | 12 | CASSLGVLPQHF
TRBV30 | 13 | CAWRGLESGELFF
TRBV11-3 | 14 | CASSLSSVEGEQYF
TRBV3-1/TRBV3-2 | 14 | CASSRSGGTDTQYF
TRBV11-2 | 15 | CASSLFSRRGETQYF
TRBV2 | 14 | CASSVQGQFYGYTF
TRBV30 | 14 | CAWSPRGGGHGYTF
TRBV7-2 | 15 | CASSPPGLAGNEQFF
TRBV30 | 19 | CAWSVLRTRGVSTNEKLFF
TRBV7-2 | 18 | CASLPGLAGGGTTGEQYF
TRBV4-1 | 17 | CASSHSAGGANTGELFF
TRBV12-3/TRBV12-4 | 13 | CASSLGTPYGYTF
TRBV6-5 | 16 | CASSYSPYQAGNTIYF
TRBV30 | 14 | CAWSAANGNSPLHF
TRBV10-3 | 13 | CAIRHPQGYEQYF
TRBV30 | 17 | CAWSVSPPSSYSYEQYF
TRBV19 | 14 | CASSIVGSGYGYTF
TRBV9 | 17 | CASSTNIAGGAFGELFF
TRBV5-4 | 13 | CASSLGGAGELFF
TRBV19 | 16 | CASSRLGTGPNTEAFF
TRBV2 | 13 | CASSRQTLYEQYF
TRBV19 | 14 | CASSIPGVWNEQFF
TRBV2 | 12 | CASSLDRGEAFF
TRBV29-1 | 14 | CSALKGQQNTEAFF
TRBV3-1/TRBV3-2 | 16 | CASSQDPQRKNYGYTF
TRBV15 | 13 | CATSTHVADTQYF